This section outlines one T cell receptor (beta chain) sequence together with its context. Its specificity is unknown. The sample originates from a study of OX40 agonist ivuxolimab in advanced cancers. Study-level background: There were three patients with partial responses, one having hepatocellular carcinoma and two cutaneous melanoma. Study conclusions and caveats: Some patients without response likewise showed low normalized clonal expansion. Expanded clones tended on average to be more numerous among CD8+ T cells than CD4+.

Produced via immunoSEQ multiplex PCR; TCRdb's table is partial and in-frame only. Counted here are tens of thousands of clones, 90% to 95% occurring once; the ten biggest clones make up around 30%. Trimming removed 3 bases at V and 7 bases at J, with 16 bases between. The CDR3 runs to 15 residues. Germline V gene sequence: CDR1 LNHNV, CDR2 YYDKDF (reference sequence). The sequence derives from an adult with an advanced solid tumor such as melanoma, head and neck, liver or kidney cancer. The chain uses TRBV15 and TRBJ2-1, with a weak D call TRBD2 (6 bases). The input for sequencing was CD4+ or CD8+ T cells sorted from blood, taken in a trial of the OX40 agonist ivuxolimab. The CDR3 DNA reads TGTGCCACCAGCAGCGGGCGGGACGGGATAAATGAGCAGTTCTTC. Protein: CATSSGRDGINEQFF.